This T cell receptor beta chain originates from a study of technical replicates of blood from several donors. Trimming pared 5 bases from V and 3 bases from J, leaving 14 bases between. The CDR3 is 14 amino acids. CDR1 is SGHTA and CDR2 is FQGNSA in the germline V gene. Produced via immunoSEQ multiplex PCR; TCRdb's table is partial and in-frame only. This table holds 80,000 or so clones, 85% to 95% found once. V and J are TRBV7-2 and TRBJ2-7; D may be TRBD1 (6 bases). The TCR was taken from a human donor in good health. The sequencing sample was made of T cells isolated from PBMCs. In DNA form, the CDR3 reads TGTGCCAGCAGCGAGGACAGAAATTACTACGAGCAGTACTTC. Amino acids: CASSEDRNYYEQYF.